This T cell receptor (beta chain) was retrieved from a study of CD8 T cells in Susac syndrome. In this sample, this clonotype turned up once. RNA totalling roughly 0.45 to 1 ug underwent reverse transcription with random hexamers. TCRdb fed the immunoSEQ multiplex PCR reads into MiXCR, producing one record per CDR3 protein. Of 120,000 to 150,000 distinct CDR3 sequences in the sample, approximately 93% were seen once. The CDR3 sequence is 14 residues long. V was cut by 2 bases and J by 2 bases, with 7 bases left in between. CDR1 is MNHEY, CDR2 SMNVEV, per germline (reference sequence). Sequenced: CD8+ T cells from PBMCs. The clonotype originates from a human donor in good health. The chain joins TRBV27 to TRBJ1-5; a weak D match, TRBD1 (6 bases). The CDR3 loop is CASSLRGGNQPQHF. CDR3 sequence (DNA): TGTGCCAGCAGTTTAAGGGGGGGCAATCAGCCCCAGCATTTT.